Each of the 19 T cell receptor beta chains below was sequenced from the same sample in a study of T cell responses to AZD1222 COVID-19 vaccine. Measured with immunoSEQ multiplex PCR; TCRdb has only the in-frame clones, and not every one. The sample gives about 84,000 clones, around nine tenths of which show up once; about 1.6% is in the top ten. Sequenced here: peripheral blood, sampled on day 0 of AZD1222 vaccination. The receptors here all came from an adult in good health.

CDR3 loop: CASSPSGIGLSEKLFF. The CDR3 DNA reads as TGCGCCAGCAGCCCTTCAGGGATCGGCCTTAGTGAAAAACTGTTTTTT. This chain uses TRBV5-1 with TRBJ1-4; D is perhaps TRBD1 (5 bases). The V end lost 4 bases, the J end lost 7 bases, and 20 bases lay between the germline ends. Germline CDR1 is SGHRS and CDR2 is YFSETQ. The CDR3 spans 16 residues.

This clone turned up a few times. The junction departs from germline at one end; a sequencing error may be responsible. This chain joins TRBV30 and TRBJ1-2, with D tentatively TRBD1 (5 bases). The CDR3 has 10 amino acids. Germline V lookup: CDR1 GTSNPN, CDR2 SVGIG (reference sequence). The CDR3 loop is CAWRGVQLHF. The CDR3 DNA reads TGTGCCTGGAGGGGGGTACAGCTACACTTC. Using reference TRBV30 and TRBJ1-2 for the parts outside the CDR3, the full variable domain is SQTIHQWPATLVQPVGSPLSLECTVEGTSNPNLYWYRQAAGRGLQLLFYSVGIGQISSEVPQNLSASRPQDRQFILSSKKLLLSDSGFYLCAWRGVQLHFGSGTRLTVV.

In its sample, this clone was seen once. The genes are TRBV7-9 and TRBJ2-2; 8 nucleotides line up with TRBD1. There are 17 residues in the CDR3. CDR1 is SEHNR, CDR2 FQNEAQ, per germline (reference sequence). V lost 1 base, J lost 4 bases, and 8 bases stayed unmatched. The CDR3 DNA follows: TGTGCCAGCAGCTTAGAGGTTCAGGGGGCGCTCACCGGGGAGCTGTTTTTT. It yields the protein CASSLEVQGALTGELFF.

The CDR3 coding sequence is TGTGCCAGCAGCTTAGAAAATCAGCCCCAGCATTTT. It yields the protein CASSLENQPQHF. The chain has TRBV7-9 and TRBJ1-5; D gene unclear. Trimming cost V 1 base and J 4 bases, with 2 bases left between them. The CDR3 is 12 residues long. CDR1 is SEHNR, CDR2 FQNEAQ, per germline (reference sequence).

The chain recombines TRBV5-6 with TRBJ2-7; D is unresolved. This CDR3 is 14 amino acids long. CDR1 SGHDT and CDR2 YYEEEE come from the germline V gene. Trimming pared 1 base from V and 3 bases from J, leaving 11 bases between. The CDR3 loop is CASSLRRAYYEQYF. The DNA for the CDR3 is TGTGCCAGCAGCTTGAGGCGCGCCTACTACGAGCAGTACTTC.

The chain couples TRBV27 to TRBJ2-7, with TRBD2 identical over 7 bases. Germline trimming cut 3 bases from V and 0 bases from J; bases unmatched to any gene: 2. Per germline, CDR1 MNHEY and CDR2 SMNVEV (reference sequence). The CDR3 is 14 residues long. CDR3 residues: CASSFGGNSYEQYF. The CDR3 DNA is TGTGCCAGCAGTTTCGGGGGGAACTCCTACGAGCAGTACTTC.

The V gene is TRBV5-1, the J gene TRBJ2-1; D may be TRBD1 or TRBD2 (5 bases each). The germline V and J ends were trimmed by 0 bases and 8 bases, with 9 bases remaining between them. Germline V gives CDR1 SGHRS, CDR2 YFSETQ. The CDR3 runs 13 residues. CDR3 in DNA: TGCGCCAGCAGCTTGGGGCAGGGACATGAGCAGTTCTTC. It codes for CASSLGQGHEQFF.

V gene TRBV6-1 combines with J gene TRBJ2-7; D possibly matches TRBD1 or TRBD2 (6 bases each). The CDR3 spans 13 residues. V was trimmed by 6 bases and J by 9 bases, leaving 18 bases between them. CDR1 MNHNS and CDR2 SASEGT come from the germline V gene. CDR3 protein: CASSPGAGRVQYF. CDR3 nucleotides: TGTGCCAGCAGCCCGGGGGCGGGCCGGGTGCAGTACTTC.

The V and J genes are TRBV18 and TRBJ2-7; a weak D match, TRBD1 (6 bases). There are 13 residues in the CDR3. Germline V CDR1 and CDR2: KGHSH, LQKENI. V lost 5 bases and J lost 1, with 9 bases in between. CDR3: CASSTRGSYEQYF. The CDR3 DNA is TGTGCCAGCTCAACCAGGGGATCCTACGAGCAGTACTTC. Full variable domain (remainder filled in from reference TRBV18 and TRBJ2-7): NAGVMQNPRHLVRRRGQEARLRCSPMKGHSHVYWYRQLPEEGLKFMVYLQKENIIDESGMPKERFSAEFPKEGPSILRIQQVVRGDSAAYFCASSTRGSYEQYFGPGTRLTVT.

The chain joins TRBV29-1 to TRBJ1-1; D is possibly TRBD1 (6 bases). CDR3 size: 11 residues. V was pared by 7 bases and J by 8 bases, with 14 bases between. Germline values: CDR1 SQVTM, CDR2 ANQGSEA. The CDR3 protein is CSARGAGEAFF. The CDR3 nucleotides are TGCAGCGCTAGGGGGGCGGGGGAAGCTTTCTTT.

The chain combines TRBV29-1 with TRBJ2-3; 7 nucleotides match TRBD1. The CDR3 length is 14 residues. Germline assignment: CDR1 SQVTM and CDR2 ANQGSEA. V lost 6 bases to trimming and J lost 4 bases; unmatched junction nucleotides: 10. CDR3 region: CSVGDRAGPDTQYF. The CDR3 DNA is TGCAGCGTCGGAGACAGGGCCGGTCCAGATACGCAGTATTTT.

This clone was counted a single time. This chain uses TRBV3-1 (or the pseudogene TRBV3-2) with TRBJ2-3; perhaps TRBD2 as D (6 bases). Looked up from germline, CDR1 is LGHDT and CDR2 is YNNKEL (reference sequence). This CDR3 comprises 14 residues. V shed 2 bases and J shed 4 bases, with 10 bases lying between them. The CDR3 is CASSQWGTSDTQYF. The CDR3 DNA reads TGTGCCAGCAGCCAATGGGGGACTTCAGATACGCAGTATTTT.

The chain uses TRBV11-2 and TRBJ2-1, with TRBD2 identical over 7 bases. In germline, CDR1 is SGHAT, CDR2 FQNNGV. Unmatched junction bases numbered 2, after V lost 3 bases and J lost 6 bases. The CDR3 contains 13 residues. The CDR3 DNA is TGTGCCAGCAGCTTTGGACTAGGCAATGAGCAGTTCTTC. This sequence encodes CASSFGLGNEQFF. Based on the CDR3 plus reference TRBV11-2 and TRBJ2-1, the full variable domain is EAGVAQSPRYKIIEKRQSVAFWCNPISGHATLYWYQQILGQGPKLLIQFQNNGVVDDSQLPKDRFSAERLKGVDSTLKIQPAKLEDSAVYLCASSFGLGNEQFFGPGTRLTVL.

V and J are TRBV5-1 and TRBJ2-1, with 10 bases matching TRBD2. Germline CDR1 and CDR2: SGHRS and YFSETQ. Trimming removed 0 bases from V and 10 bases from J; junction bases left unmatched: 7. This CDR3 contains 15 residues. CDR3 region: CASSLVLAGVHEQFF. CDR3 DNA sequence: TGCGCCAGCAGCTTGGTGCTAGCGGGAGTTCACGAGCAGTTCTTC.

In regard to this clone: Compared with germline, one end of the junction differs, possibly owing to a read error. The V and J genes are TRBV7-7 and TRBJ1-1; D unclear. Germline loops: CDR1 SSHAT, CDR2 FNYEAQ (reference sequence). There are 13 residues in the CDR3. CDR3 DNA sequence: TGTGCTAGCAGCTTCGGGCCGAACACTGAAGCTTTCTTT. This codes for CASSFGPNTEAFF.

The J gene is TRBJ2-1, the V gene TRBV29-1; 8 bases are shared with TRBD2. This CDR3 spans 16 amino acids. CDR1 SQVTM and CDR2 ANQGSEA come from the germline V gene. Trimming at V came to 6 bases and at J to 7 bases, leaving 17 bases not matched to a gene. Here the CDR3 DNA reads TGCAGCGTCCCATCCCGTAGCGGGACACGGGTTAATGAGCAGTTCTTC. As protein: CSVPSRSGTRVNEQFF.

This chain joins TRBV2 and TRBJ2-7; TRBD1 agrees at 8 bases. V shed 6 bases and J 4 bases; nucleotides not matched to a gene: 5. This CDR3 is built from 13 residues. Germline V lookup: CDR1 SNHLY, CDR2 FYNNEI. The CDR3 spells CASRRDRPYEQYF. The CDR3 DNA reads TGTGCCAGCAGGAGGGACAGGCCATACGAGCAGTACTTC.

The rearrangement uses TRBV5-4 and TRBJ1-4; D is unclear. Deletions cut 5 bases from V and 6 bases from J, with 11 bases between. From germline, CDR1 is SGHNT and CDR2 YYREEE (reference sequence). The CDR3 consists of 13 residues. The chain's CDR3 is CASSANRDEKLFF. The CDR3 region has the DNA TGTGCCAGCAGTGCAAACCGTGATGAAAAACTGTTTTTT.

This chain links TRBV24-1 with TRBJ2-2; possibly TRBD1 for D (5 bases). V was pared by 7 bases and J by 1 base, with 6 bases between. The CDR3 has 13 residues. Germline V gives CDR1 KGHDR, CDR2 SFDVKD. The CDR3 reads CATSRENTGELFF. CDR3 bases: TGTGCCACCAGCAGGGAGAACACCGGGGAGCTGTTTTTT.